This T cell receptor (beta chain) was profiled in a study of blood T cell repertoires in COVID-19. The assay was immunoSEQ multiplex PCR, and TCRdb's table has in-frame clones only and misses some. The sample contains more than 95,000 clones, less than 95% of which appear only once. Germline trimming cut 4 bases from V and 5 bases from J; bases unmatched to any gene: 3. This CDR3 spans 12 amino acids. Germline CDR1 and CDR2: SQVTM and ANQGSEA. The sequenced sample consisted of peripheral blood. The rearrangement links TRBV29-1 to TRBJ1-1, with 8 bases lining up with TRBD1. The clonotype was recovered from a man in his 60s with acute or convalescent COVID-19. CDR3 in amino acids: CSVAGGKTEAFF. For the CDR3, the DNA is TGCAGCGTTGCAGGGGGCAAGACTGAAGCTTTCTTT.